The rows below give T cell receptor beta chains drawn from one sample of a study of T cell changes during pregnancy in multiple sclerosis. The method was immunoSEQ multiplex PCR; TCRdb's version includes in-frame clones alone and lacks a portion of them. This sample has roughly 60,000 clones, with 90% found just once. The sample in question was CD4+ T cells from peripheral blood mononuclear cells, obtained in the first trimester of pregnancy. The receptors shown here come from a female donor with multiple sclerosis, enrolled in a pregnancy study. Each CDR3 is given with its conserved first and last residue. Each record gives: J gene, V gene, D gene, clone size, CDR3 DNA, CDR3 protein. D genes are given only for firm matches. Size values are once, few and many counts, or a class for expanded clones, and some rows have none.

>TRBJ2-5|TRBV2|TRBD1|once
TGTGCCAGCAGTTGGGACAGTGCTTTTGAGACCCAGTACTTC
CASSWDSAFETQYF
>TRBJ1-5|TRBV19|NA|NA
TGTGCCAGTAGTGAGACAGGCGATCAGCCCCAGCATTTT
CASSETGDQPQHF
>TRBJ1-5|TRBV6-1|NA|few
TGTGCCAGCAGTGGGGGAAGGGGCGTTCAGGTTTTGGCCCAGCATTTT
CASSGGRGVQVLAQHF
>TRBJ1-1|TRBV4-2|NA|NA
TGTGCCAGCAGCCCAGACGCCCGGAGCACTGAAGCTTTCTTT
CASSPDARSTEAFF
>TRBJ2-1|TRBV10-3|TRBD2|NA
TGTGCCATCAGGGGACTAGCGGGGGATAACTCCTACAATGAGCAGTTCTTC
CAIRGLAGDNSYNEQFF
>TRBJ2-1|TRBV7-3|TRBD2|many
TGTGCCAGCAGCTTAACTAGCGGGATTTACAATGAGCAGTTCTTC
CASSLTSGIYNEQFF
>TRBJ2-6|TRBV9|NA|NA
TGTGCCAGCAGCGTAGAGGAGTCTTGGGCCAACGTCCTGACTTTC
CASSVEESWANVLTF
>TRBJ1-1|TRBV4-1|NA|NA
TGCGCCAGCAGCCAAGGAGAGGGAGCGAACACTGAAGCTTTCTTT
CASSQGEGANTEAFF
>TRBJ1-4|TRBV19|TRBD1|NA
TGTGCCAGTAGTGCGCGGACAGGGGTTAATGAAAAACTGTTTTTT
CASSARTGVNEKLFF
>TRBJ2-5|TRBV19|TRBD2|NA
TGTGCCAGTAGTATAACGACTAGCGGGGGTGCGAAACGAGAGACCCAGTACTTC
CASSITTSGGAKRETQYF
>TRBJ2-7|TRBV4-3|TRBD2|NA
TGCGCCAGCAGCCAAGTCGGGGGGGGTCCCTACGAGCAGTACTTC
CASSQVGGGPYEQYF
>TRBJ1-1|TRBV7-3|NA|NA
TGTGCCAGCAGCTTACTGGGGGCGACTGAAGCTTTCTTT
CASSLLGATEAFF
>TRBJ2-5|TRBV23-1|NA|NA
TGCGCCAGCAGTCAATCGCTTAGAGACACCCATCAAGAGACCCAGTACTTC
CASSQSLRDTHQETQYF
>TRBJ2-3|TRBV10-3|TRBD2|NA
TGTGCCATCAGGGGTAGCGGGAATACAGATACGCAGTATTTT
CAIRGSGNTDTQYF
>TRBJ2-5|TRBV10-3|TRBD1|NA
TGTGCCATCAGTCCCACAGGGGGTTTAGGGGAGACCCAGTACTTC
CAISPTGGLGETQYF
>TRBJ2-4|TRBV19|NA|NA
TGTGCCAGTAGTATGGGGGCGCTAGCCAAAAACATTCAGTACTTC
CASSMGALAKNIQYF
>TRBJ2-3|TRBV5-4|NA|NA
TGTGCCAGCAGCCAGGACTCAAATACGCAGTATTTT
CASSQDSNTQYF
>TRBJ2-2|TRBV9|NA|NA
TGTGCCAGCAGCTCCCCGGGACTTAACACCGGGGAGCTGTTTTTT
CASSSPGLNTGELFF
>TRBJ2-1|TRBV25-1|TRBD2|once
TGTGCCAGCAGCCCTAGCGGGAGACTCCCTGAGCAGTTCTTC
CASSPSGRLPEQFF
>TRBJ2-6|TRBV27|NA|once
TGTGCCAGCAGTCCATTCTCTGGGGCCAACGTCCTGACTTTC
CASSPFSGANVLTF
>TRBJ1-2|TRBV5-6|NA|NA
TGTGCCAGCACCAAACTTGAGTCCCCCTACTATGGCTACACCTTC
CASTKLESPYYGYTF
>TRBJ2-1|TRBV28|TRBD2|NA
TGTGCCAGCAGTCTCCACCTGACTAGCGGGAGATTCTACAATGAGCAGTTCTTC
CASSLHLTSGRFYNEQFF
>TRBJ1-5|TRBV7-9|NA|NA
TGTGCCAGCAGCTTCTGGTTCGGGGGGAGCAATCAGCCCCAGCATTTT
CASSFWFGGSNQPQHF